The clone carrying this TCR beta chain was seen only a few times. Its antigen is still unknown. This record comes from a study of T-cell reconstitution after alpha-beta-depleted transplantation in children. Germline V gene data show CDR1 as SGHRS and CDR2 as YFSETQ. Trimming removed 4 bases from V and 1 base from J, with 12 bases in between. There are 16 residues in the CDR3. Study conclusions and caveats: From surviving recipient T cells and thymic progenitors came the high day-60 TCRbeta diversity observed in some patients. It was reported that alpha-beta T cells came from several hundred expanded graft clones (about two months after transplant). Hyperexpanded clones declined; after one year, newly produced T cells mostly supplied diversity.

Unique molecular identifiers were used in preparing the TCRbeta library. TCRdb processed the PCR reads anew with MiXCR; each CDR3 protein has one entry. The repertoire holds hundreds of thousands of distinct CDR3 sequences, with about 10% as singletons. J is TRBJ2-6 and V is TRBV5-1; the D gene is possibly TRBD1 (5 bases). Sample: PBMCs, taken before TCRalphabeta/CD19-depleted stem cell transplant. The TCR sequence derives from a child aged 2 to 10 with inherited bone marrow failure, due to receive a stem cell transplant. The CDR3 spells CASSPDDRSGANVLTF. As DNA, the CDR3 is TGCGCCAGCAGCCCAGATGACAGATCTGGGGCCAACGTCCTGACTTTC.